A selection of T cell receptor beta chains follows, all from one sample in a study of blood T cells in healthy people across ages. TCRdb re-derived calls from the 5' RACE reads in MiXCR, one entry per CDR3 protein. The table shows 350,000 to 450,000 distinct CDR3 sequences, with roughly half occurring only once. Sequences were obtained from blood. The receptors here all came from a man aged 55 to 70 in good health. The CDR3 runs from the conserved cysteine through the conserved F or W. A D gene is named only where the DNA matches it firmly. Some rows have no size entry. The others give once, few or many, or a class for an expanded clone.

d_call,v_call,clone_size,j_call,cdr3_nt,cdr3_aa
NA,TRBV6-6,NA,TRBJ1-5,TGTGCCAGCAAGAACGAAAAGGGGAGCAATCAGCCCCAGCATTTT,CASKNEKGSNQPQHF
TRBD1,TRBV29-1,NA,TRBJ1-2,TGCAGCGTGCCCGGGACAGGGGGCGGAGATGGCTACACCTTC,CSVPGTGGGDGYTF
TRBD1,TRBV7-9,NA,TRBJ2-1,TGTGCCAGCAGCACATACAGGGGGCGCGGAATCAATGAGCAGTTCTTC,CASSTYRGRGINEQFF
NA,TRBV7-3,NA,TRBJ2-7,TGTGCCAGCAGCTCCGAGGGAGGCCCTTGGGACGAGCAGTACTTC,CASSSEGGPWDEQYF
TRBD1,TRBV27,NA,TRBJ2-1,TGTGCCAGCAGTCTCCGACAGGGGCTAGCTGGAGATGAGCAGTTCTTC,CASSLRQGLAGDEQFF
TRBD2,TRBV7-8,NA,TRBJ2-7,TGTGCCAGCAGCATCGGCCTAGCGGGCTACGAGCAGTACTTC,CASSIGLAGYEQYF
NA,TRBV11-2,NA,TRBJ2-5,TGTGCCAGCAGCCCCCGCCCCCGAGAGACCCAGTACTTC,CASSPRPRETQYF
TRBD1,TRBV7-2,NA,TRBJ2-3,TGTGCCAGCAGCTTAGGGGGGACAGGGTTGCCAGATACGCAGTATTTT,CASSLGGTGLPDTQYF
TRBD2,TRBV20-1,NA,TRBJ2-7,TGCAGTGCCGTCCCCACGACTAGCGGGAGTTACGAGCAGTACTTC,CSAVPTTSGSYEQYF
NA,TRBV6-2/TRBV6-3,NA,TRBJ2-5,TGTGCCAGCCGCACGGGGGCGACTACTAGTGCCGCGGAGACCCAGTACTTC,CASRTGATTSAAETQYF
NA,TRBV20-1,few,TRBJ2-7,TGCAGTGCTAGAGAGCGTGACGAGCAGTACTTC,CSARERDEQYF
NA,TRBV7-2,NA,TRBJ2-2,TGTGCCAGCAGCTTAAGACCGGCAAACACCGGGGAGCTGTTTTTT,CASSLRPANTGELFF
NA,TRBV28,NA,TRBJ2-3,TGTGCCAGCAGTCCCCTTCGGGGGCCGTCAGATACGCAGTATTTT,CASSPLRGPSDTQYF
NA,TRBV2,many,TRBJ2-7,TGTGCCAGCAGAGTGACAAGAACAACCTACGAGCAGTACTTC,CASRVTRTTYEQYF
NA,TRBV5-1,NA,TRBJ2-5,TGCGCCAGCAGCCCCTCGACGGTGGAGGAGACCCAGTACTTC,CASSPSTVEETQYF
TRBD1,TRBV5-1,many,TRBJ2-7,TGCGCCAGCAGCTTAGCCAGTCCGAACAGGGGCTACGAGCAGTACTTC,CASSLASPNRGYEQYF
NA,TRBV27,NA,TRBJ1-6,TGTGCCAGCAGTTTACAACGGACCTATAATTCACCCCTCCACTTT,CASSLQRTYNSPLHF
NA,TRBV18,NA,TRBJ1-2,TGTGCCAGCCGGGACGTCCTCTATGGCTACACCTTC,CASRDVLYGYTF
NA,TRBV20-1,few,TRBJ2-5,TGCAGTGCTAGAGTTGGGGGCGTGGGGAGCGGCCAAGAGACCCAGTACTTC,CSARVGGVGSGQETQYF
TRBD1,TRBV6-6,NA,TRBJ2-7,TGTGCCAGCAGTTCCCCGGGACAGGGATTTCGGCAGTACTTC,CASSSPGQGFRQYF
TRBD1,TRBV6-2/TRBV6-3,few,TRBJ2-7,TGTGCCAGCAGTTACACCGGGACAGGGGACCCATTCTCCTACGAGCAGTACTTC,CASSYTGTGDPFSYEQYF
NA,TRBV20-1,many,TRBJ2-7,TGCAGTGCTAGAGACGACAGCTACGAGCAGTACTTC,CSARDDSYEQYF
NA,TRBV4-3,NA,TRBJ2-1,TGCGCCAGCAGCCGACGACAGAAGGGGGGCAATGAGCAGTTCTTC,CASSRRQKGGNEQFF
NA,TRBV9,NA,TRBJ2-1,TGTGCCAGCAGCGCAGCGAGCAGTTACCGTATCAATGAGCAGTTCTTC,CASSAASSYRINEQFF